The entry below describes one TCR beta chain. Its target is not known. From the reads, TCRdb called clonotypes with MiXCR, one entry per CDR3 protein. The sample carries roughly 730,000 distinct CDR3 sequences, around 35% recorded once. These data belong to a study of T cell repertoires in cytomegalovirus infection. The wider study: Recently identified HLA-C-restricted CMV epitopes were among the peptides used. From public TCR beta signatures came an indication of both CMV infection and matching HLA type.

Study-level points and caveats: The ex vivo response was dominated by HLA-C-restricted CMV-specific TCR beta clonotypes.

From germline, CDR1 is LNHNV and CDR2 YYDKDF (reference sequence). The ends were cut back, 3 bases at V and 6 bases at J, with 15 bases in the middle. This CDR3 has 15 residues. Here the sequenced sample was cultured PBMCs, taken from culture after CMV antigen stimulation. The J gene is TRBJ2-1, the V gene TRBV15, with D perhaps TRBD1 or TRBD2 (5 bases each). The clonotype was recovered from a human donor in good health (CMV status not recorded). Some clones in this sample may be carry-over from other donors' samples. The CDR3 DNA sequence: TGTGCCACCAGCAGGGGGGTGGAGGCGGTCAATGAGCAGTTCTTC. Translated: CATSRGVEAVNEQFF.